These 19 T cell receptor beta chains were all obtained from the same sample, sequenced in a study of human T cells and chemical hapten exposure. Time point denoted: pre-sensitization, week 0. Treatment in this sample: therapeutic diphenylcyclopropenone sensitization with weekly scalp DPC. TCRdb re-derived calls from the RACE reads in MiXCR, one entry per CDR3 protein. This sample has around 330,000 distinct CDR3 sequences, with 4.5% to 5.5% found just once. Material: whole blood, obtained in connection with sensitization to the hapten diphenylcyclopropenone (DPC). These receptors all stem from a woman aged 18-30 years with alopecia areata. Some clones in this sample may be carry-over from other donors' samples.

This rearrangement joins TRBV6-2 or TRBV6-3 to TRBJ1-2; 7 bases fit TRBD1. Germline values: CDR1 MNHEY, CDR2 SVGEGT. The CDR3 spans 11 residues. J was trimmed by 10 bases and V by 5 bases; bases with no gene match: 4. The CDR3 reads CASSQGGLYTF. DNA for the CDR3: TGTGCCAGCAGTCAGGGGGGTCTCTACACCTTC.

Details on this clonotype: A clone one base away is much larger, so this may be a read error. The chain carries TRBV7-2 and TRBJ1-5, with TRBD1 matching over 10 bases. The CDR3 spans 17 residues. V was pared by 4 bases and J by 7 bases, with 13 bases of the junction left unmatched. CDR1 and CDR2 (germline): SGHTA, FQGNSA. The CDR3 is CASSSESWTGGDQPQHF. In nucleotides, the CDR3 is TGTGCCAGCAGCTCAGAGTCTTGGACAGGGGGTGACCAGCCCCAGCATTTT.

Concerning this clonotype itself: A much larger clone differs from this one at a single base, so this may be a read error. This is likely a read error, given that the CDR3 carries no conserved phenylalanine or tryptophan at its end. CDR3 nucleotide sequence: TGCGCCACCCAACCGGGACTAGCTTCAGATACGCAGTATCTT. Protein product: CATQPGLASDTQYL. This chain links TRBV5-1 with TRBJ2-3; 9 nucleotides line up with TRBD2. This CDR3 spans 14 amino acids. V shed 9 bases, J shed 4 bases, and the junction held 9 bases outside the gene matches. The germline gives CDR1 SGHRS, CDR2 YFSETQ.

This clonotype was counted ten times or more. The chain carries TRBV7-6 and TRBJ1-3; 8 bases line up with TRBD1. V was pared by 6 bases and J by 4 bases, with 5 bases of the junction left unmatched. CDR3 length equals 14 residues. Germline CDR1 and CDR2: SGHVS and FNYEAQ. The CDR3 DNA reads TGTGCCAGCAGTAGGACAGGGCCGGGAAACACCATATATTTT. It specifies CASSRTGPGNTIYF. Filled out from reference TRBV7-6 and TRBJ1-3, the complete variable domain reads GAGVSQSPRYKVTKRGQDVALRCDPISGHVSLYWYRQALGQGPEFLTYFNYEAQQDKSGLPNDRFSAERPEGSISTLTIQRTEQRDSAMYRCASSRTGPGNTIYFGEGSWLTVV.

This clonotype was observed a handful of times. The rearrangement uses TRBV20-1 and TRBJ2-7, with a tentative D call TRBD1 (6 bases). The V and J ends lost 0 bases and 6 bases respectively, with 12 bases between them. The length of the CDR3 is 13 residues. The germline CDR1 and CDR2 sequences are DFQATT and SNEGSKA (reference sequence). The CDR3 region is CSAREPQQGEQYF. The CDR3 bases are TGCAGTGCTAGAGAGCCTCAACAGGGCGAGCAGTACTTC.

Only a few counts were recorded for this clonotype. The V call is TRBV6-1, the J call TRBJ1-6; 9 positions agree with TRBD1. Looked up from germline, CDR1 is MNHNS and CDR2 is SASEGT. The CDR3 has 17 residues. V was pared by 5 bases and J by 3 bases, with 8 bases of the junction left unmatched. CDR3 protein: CASSSGQGPIYNSPLHF. In DNA form, the CDR3 reads TGTGCCAGCAGTTCGGGACAGGGTCCCATCTATAATTCACCCCTCCACTTT.

Ten or more counts support this clonotype. The chain recombines TRBV9 with TRBJ1-1; D is possibly TRBD1 (5 bases). The germline CDR1 and CDR2 sequences are SGDLS and YYNGEE. Trimming pared 2 bases from V and 5 bases from J, leaving 16 bases between. The CDR3 is 15 amino acids. The CDR3 DNA reads TGTGCCAGCAGCGTCGAACAGGATCTGGGGACTGAAGCTTTCTTT. Amino acids: CASSVEQDLGTEAFF.

V is TRBV10-3 and J is TRBJ1-5, with D perhaps TRBD1 (5 bases). Trimming removed 8 bases from V and 6 bases from J, with 17 bases in between. Germline V gene sequence: CDR1 ENHRY, CDR2 SYGVKD. This CDR3 is 14 amino acids long. The DNA of the CDR3 is TGTGCCATCGGCGGGGGGGGATATGGTCAGCCCCAGCATTTT. Translating it yields CAIGGGGYGQPQHF.

There are many counts of this clonotype. The rearrangement links TRBV4-2 to TRBJ2-2, with TRBD1 identical over 9 bases. Germline trimming cut 9 bases from V and 7 bases from J; bases unmatched to any gene: 6. CDR3 size: 13 residues. Germline CDR1 reads LGHNA; CDR2 reads YNFKEQ. The CDR3 here is CARTGTGNGELFF. CDR3 DNA: TGTGCCAGGACTGGGACAGGGAACGGGGAGCTGTTTTTT.

This clonotype was counted ten times or more. The rearrangement uses TRBV5-1 and TRBJ1-4, with TRBD1 matching over 9 bases. The length of the CDR3 is 14 residues. CDR1 and CDR2 from the germline V gene are SGHRS and YFSETQ. Trimming at V came to 5 bases and at J to 5 bases, leaving 4 bases not matched to a gene. In nucleotides, the CDR3 is TGCGCCAGCAGGGAGGGACAGGGCAATGAAAAACTGTTTTTT. Translating it yields CASREGQGNEKLFF.

The V call is TRBV5-1, the J call TRBJ1-2; TRBD1 matches 9 bases. CDR3 size: 15 residues. The V gene's germline CDR1 is SGHRS and CDR2 YFSETQ. Losses at the gene ends were 2 bases for V and 1 base for J; bases not matched to a gene: 3. The CDR3 is CASSFQGQGNYGYTF. The CDR3, as DNA: TGCGCCAGCAGCTTTCAGGGACAGGGTAACTATGGCTACACCTTC.

In this sample, this clonotype turned up a few times. J is TRBJ2-7 and V is TRBV7-2; 10 bases match TRBD1. This CDR3 has 15 residues. Germline V gene sequence: CDR1 SGHTA, CDR2 FQGNSA. With V trimmed by 5 bases and J by 6 bases, 10 bases remained unmatched. The CDR3 DNA reads TGTGCCAGCAGCAAGTCAAGGGACAGGGGTTTCGAGCAGTACTTC. Residues: CASSKSRDRGFEQYF.

This clonotype occurred many times. The rearrangement uses TRBV18 and TRBJ1-1; TRBD1 might be the D (6 bases). Per germline, CDR1 KGHSH and CDR2 LQKENI. V was shortened by 1 base and J by 5 bases, with 17 bases between the two germline ends. The CDR3 covers 16 residues. The DNA for the CDR3 is TGTGCCAGCTCACCACTCTATGGGGCGCAGGGGACTGAAGCTTTCTTT. This sequence encodes CASSPLYGAQGTEAFF.

In this sample, this clonotype turned up many times. This chain connects TRBV6-5 to TRBJ2-1; D unclear. The CDR3 spans 15 residues. Germline V gene sequence: CDR1 MNHEY, CDR2 SVGAGI. V was pared by 5 bases and J by 1 base, with 12 bases between. CDR3 DNA: TGTGCCAGCAGTAGAGGCATTTCTTCCTACAATGAGCAGTTCTTC. Encoded protein: CASSRGISSYNEQFF.

At least ten counts were recorded for this clonotype. The chain carries TRBV4-3 and TRBJ1-4; D might be TRBD1 (5 bases). This CDR3 is 16 amino acids long. The V gene lost 5 bases and the J gene lost 6 bases, with 19 bases spanning the gap. Per the germline V gene, CDR1 is LGHNA and CDR2 is YSLEER. Here the CDR3 reads CASSFGVGEGHEKLFF. The CDR3 coding sequence is TGCGCCAGCAGCTTCGGGGTTGGGGAGGGGCATGAAAAACTGTTTTTT.

This clonotype was counted ten times or more. This sequence joins TRBV29-1 and TRBJ1-1; D remains ambiguous. This CDR3 spans 13 amino acids. Germline V gene data show CDR1 as SQVTM and CDR2 as ANQGSEA. The V end lost 4 bases, the J end lost 3 bases, and 12 bases lay between the germline ends. The CDR3 DNA reads as TGCAGCGTTGCAAGGAATATTGACACTGAAGCTTTCTTT. It translates to CSVARNIDTEAFF.

This clonotype was seen more than once but under ten times. V is TRBV19 and J is TRBJ2-4, with 10 bases that match TRBD1. This CDR3 comprises 17 residues. Germline CDR1 is LNHDA and CDR2 is SQIVND (reference sequence). The V gene end was trimmed by 1 base and the J gene end by 0 bases; junction bases not matched to a gene: 3. This CDR3 reads CASSIGGTGAAKNIQYF. Here the CDR3 DNA reads TGTGCCAGTAGTATAGGGGGGACAGGGGCAGCCAAAAACATTCAGTACTTC.

The CDR3 here is CATSRDYLAFETQYF. The DNA of the CDR3 is TGTGCCACCAGCAGAGATTATCTAGCCTTCGAGACCCAGTACTTC. This sequence joins TRBV15 and TRBJ2-5, with D possibly matching TRBD2 (5 bases). The CDR3 has 15 residues. The V end was cut by 0 bases, the J end by 5 bases, with 13 bases between. Germline V gene lookup returns CDR1 LNHNV and CDR2 YYDKDF (reference sequence).

The chain carries TRBV7-3 and TRBJ2-2; D perhaps matches TRBD2 (6 bases). V dropped 4 bases and J dropped 8 bases, with 8 bases sitting between them. The CDR3 has 12 amino acids. From germline, CDR1 is SGHTA and CDR2 FQGTGA. The CDR3 DNA sequence: TGTGCCAGCAGCTCCCGGGGGGGGGAGCTGTTTTTT. This codes for CASSSRGGELFF.